The 32 T cell receptor beta chains below all came from one sample that was sequenced in a study of T cell responses to AZD1222 COVID-19 vaccine (TCRdb year 2021). Library construction relied on the immunoSEQ multiplex PCR assay. TCRdb limited this immuneACCESS table to in-frame rearrangements with V and J called. A share of clones is missing; checked studies link under half to unresolved V genes, and the rest is unexplained. This sample holds 55,000 to 75,000 clones; about three quarters were observed only once. 9.5% to 13% of the sample comes from the top ten. In the paper's terms, the time point label means: baseline before first vaccination. Specimen: peripheral blood, collected on day 0 of AZD1222 vaccination. Receptors originate from an adult in good health.

This clone was observed once. The V and J genes are TRBV27 and TRBJ1-4; D call uncertain. Looked up from germline, CDR1 is MNHEY and CDR2 is SMNVEV (reference sequence). CDR3 length: 13 residues. V was clipped by 6 bases and J by 0 bases, with 5 bases between them. CDR3 DNA: TGTGCCAGCAGCTGGGCAACTAATGAAAAACTGTTTTTT. Encoded protein: CASSWATNEKLFF.

The rearrangement joins TRBV7-9 to TRBJ2-3; 7 bases align to TRBD1. The CDR3 contains 15 residues. Germline assignment: CDR1 SEHNR and CDR2 FQNEAQ (reference sequence). V dropped 5 bases and J dropped 0; count of bases not matched to a gene: 5. CDR3 nucleotides: TGTGCCAGCAGCGCGGACAGGACTAGCACAGATACGCAGTATTTT. It yields the protein CASSADRTSTDTQYF.

V gene TRBV11-2 combines with J gene TRBJ2-5; D call uncertain. V gave up 0 bases and J gave up 5 bases, with 7 bases separating them. This CDR3 has 13 residues. Germline values: CDR1 SGHAT, CDR2 FQNNGV. This chain's CDR3 is CASSLDVRETQYF. CDR3 DNA: TGTGCCAGCAGCTTAGATGTAAGGGAGACCCAGTACTTC.

V is TRBV19 and J is TRBJ1-6; unclear D gene. V was pared by 8 bases and J by 9 bases, with 17 bases between. This CDR3 spans 14 amino acids. Germline CDR1 is LNHDA and CDR2 is SQIVND (reference sequence). As DNA, the CDR3 is TGTGCCAGTGGCCTCCCGGGATCGGCTTCACCCCTCCACTTT. The encoded protein is CASGLPGSASPLHF.

The chain combines TRBV7-9 with TRBJ1-2; D is uncertain. This CDR3 contains 13 residues. V lost 1 base and J lost 8, with 11 bases in between. Per germline, CDR1 SEHNR and CDR2 FQNEAQ (reference sequence). The CDR3 is CASSLVEGGGYTF. As DNA, the CDR3 is TGTGCCAGCAGCTTAGTCGAGGGAGGGGGCTACACCTTC.

The rearrangement links TRBV7-9 to TRBJ1-1; 8 nucleotides align to TRBD1. CDR3 length equals 14 residues. CDR1 SEHNR and CDR2 FQNEAQ come from the germline V gene (reference sequence). With V trimmed by 9 bases and J by 1 base, 7 bases remained unmatched. CDR3 loop: CASNQGAWNTEAFF. CDR3 bases: TGTGCCAGTAATCAGGGGGCCTGGAACACTGAAGCTTTCTTT. The whole variable domain, filled in from reference TRBV7-9 and TRBJ1-1, reads DTGVSQNPRHKITKRGQNVTFRCDPISEHNRLYWYRQTLGQGPEFLTYFQNEAQLEKSRLLSDRFSAERPKGSFSTLEIQRTEQGDSAMYLCASNQGAWNTEAFFGQGTRLTVV.

This clone was detected ten times or more. As DNA, the CDR3 is TGTGCCAGCAGTTTATACGATTCCAATGAGCAGTTCTTC. It translates to CASSLYDSNEQFF. This chain connects TRBV27 to TRBJ2-1; D is ambiguous. Germline V lookup: CDR1 MNHEY, CDR2 SMNVEV (reference sequence). The CDR3 is 13 amino acids. The V gene lost 1 base and the J gene lost 6 bases, with 7 bases spanning the gap.

This chain connects TRBV6-1 to TRBJ1-1; D is undetermined. Trimming stripped 1 base from V and 1 base from J, with 4 bases between. From germline, CDR1 is MNHNS and CDR2 SASEGT. The CDR3 loop spans 13 amino acids. The CDR3, as DNA: TGTGCCAGCAGTGAAGATAGGAACACTGAAGCTTTCTTT. Its protein is CASSEDRNTEAFF.

The DNA of the CDR3 is TGCAGCGTTGCTAGGGTGGACCGAGGCGAGCAGTACTTC. Translating gives CSVARVDRGEQYF. The chain employs TRBV29-1 and TRBJ2-7; D is ambiguous. The V gene's germline CDR1 is SQVTM and CDR2 ANQGSEA. Trimming removed 4 bases at V and 6 bases at J, with 16 bases between. The CDR3 is 13 amino acids.

The chain is built from TRBV24-1 and TRBJ2-2; TRBD1 matches at 7 bases. The J segment lost 1 base and the V segment lost 9 bases, leaving 10 bases of the junction unmatched. The CDR3 has 16 amino acids. Germline loops: CDR1 KGHDR, CDR2 SFDVKD. Here the CDR3 DNA reads TGTGCCACCTCACAGGGGTTAGTAAGGAACACCGGGGAGCTGTTTTTT. The encoded protein is CATSQGLVRNTGELFF.

The chain is built from TRBV6-5 and TRBJ1-2; no definite D call. Germline CDR1 and CDR2: MNHEY and SVGAGI. This CDR3 has 13 amino acids. The ends were cut back, 6 bases at V and 5 bases at J, with 13 bases in the middle. As DNA, the CDR3 is TGTGCCAGCAGCAAGAATGCCCGTTATGGCTACACCTTC. Translating it yields CASSKNARYGYTF.

This chain joins TRBV5-1 and TRBJ2-3; D may be TRBD1 (6 bases). Germline CDR1 reads SGHRS; CDR2 reads YFSETQ. The germline V and J ends were trimmed by 4 bases and 2 bases, with 14 bases remaining between them. This CDR3 has 15 amino acids. The CDR3 DNA reads TGCGCCAGCAGCCCCCGGACAGTTTCCACAGATACGCAGTATTTT. Translating gives CASSPRTVSTDTQYF.

The chain employs TRBV7-6 and TRBJ1-5, with a possible D match to TRBD1 (6 bases). There are 16 residues in the CDR3. The V and J ends lost 5 bases and 5 bases respectively, with 19 bases between them. In germline, CDR1 is SGHVS, CDR2 FNYEAQ. The CDR3 bases are TGTGCCAGCAGCCGGCCGGGGCAGGGGCCAGATCAGCCCCAGCATTTT. This gives the protein CASSRPGQGPDQPQHF. Using reference TRBV7-6 and TRBJ1-5 for the parts outside the CDR3, the full variable domain is GAGVSQSPRYKVTKRGQDVALRCDPISGHVSLYWYRQALGQGPEFLTYFNYEAQQDKSGLPNDRFSAERPEGSISTLTIQRTEQRDSAMYRCASSRPGQGPDQPQHFGDGTRLSIL.

This chain connects TRBV15 to TRBJ1-2, with 9 bases lining up with TRBD1. Germline V CDR1 and CDR2: LNHNV, YYDKDF (reference sequence). Unmatched junction bases numbered 7, after V lost 6 bases and J lost 2 bases. CDR3 size: 15 residues. The CDR3 here is CATSGTGGRNYGYTF. The CDR3 bases are TGTGCCACCAGTGGTACAGGGGGCCGGAACTATGGCTACACCTTC.

The chain couples TRBV29-1 to TRBJ2-2; 10 bases match TRBD1. V shed 7 bases and J 3 bases; nucleotides not matched to a gene: 5. CDR3 length equals 14 residues. Germline V lookup: CDR1 SQVTM, CDR2 ANQGSEA. The CDR3 DNA follows: TGCAGCGCTCGACAGGGGGCAGACACCGGGGAGCTGTTTTTT. Translating it yields CSARQGADTGELFF.

This sequence joins TRBV11-2 and TRBJ1-2; TRBD1 matches 7 bases. Germline lookup yields CDR1 SGHAT and CDR2 FQNNGV. J gave up 7 bases and V 6 bases, and 5 bases lay outside the gene matches. This CDR3 has 12 amino acids. CDR3 sequence: CASSTGTAGYTF. Written as DNA, the CDR3 is TGTGCCAGCAGTACTGGGACAGCTGGCTACACCTTC.

This rearrangement joins TRBV10-3 to TRBJ1-2; D is perhaps TRBD1 (6 bases). V was trimmed by 4 bases and J by 7 bases, leaving 16 bases between them. This CDR3 has 14 amino acids. Germline assignment: CDR1 ENHRY and CDR2 SYGVKD. CDR3 loop: CAISGAGELGGYTF. CDR3 bases: TGTGCCATCAGTGGCGCAGGGGAACTGGGTGGCTACACCTTC.

Only a few counts were recorded for this clone. This chain joins TRBV10-3 and TRBJ1-5, with unresolved D. The germline V gene encodes CDR1 ENHRY and CDR2 SYGVKD. With 3 bases removed from V and 3 bases from J, the gap between germline ends came to 6 bases. The CDR3 has 13 residues. CDR3 in amino acids: CAISDTFNQPQHF. DNA for the CDR3: TGTGCCATCAGTGACACATTCAATCAGCCCCAGCATTTT.

This clone has only one observation. The chain links TRBV12-3 or TRBV12-4 to TRBJ1-2; 7 positions agree with TRBD1. The CDR3 is made up of 13 amino acids. The ends lost 3 bases at V and 7 bases at J; junction bases unmatched: 5. The chain's CDR3 is CASSFRQGGGYTF. The CDR3 nucleotides are TGTGCCAGCAGTTTCCGTCAGGGGGGTGGCTACACCTTC.

This clone was seen only once. J is TRBJ2-7 and V is TRBV6-5; D not certain. Trimming removed 7 bases at V and 0 bases at J, with 7 bases between. The CDR3 spans 12 residues. From germline, CDR1 is MNHEY and CDR2 SVGAGI. In nucleotides, the CDR3 is TGTGCCAGCAAGATGTTCTCCTACGAGCAGTACTTC. Translating it yields CASKMFSYEQYF.

V is TRBV28 and J is TRBJ2-5, with D unclear. This CDR3 has 13 amino acids. Germline V gene sequence: CDR1 MDHEN, CDR2 SYDVKM. Trimming removed 5 bases at V and 2 bases at J, with 9 bases between. The CDR3 is CASSIVTQETQYF. Here the CDR3 DNA reads TGTGCCAGCAGTATCGTGACACAAGAGACCCAGTACTTC.

The V and J genes are TRBV3-1 (or the pseudogene TRBV3-2) and TRBJ1-2; 7 positions agree with TRBD1. V was pared by 1 base and J by 8 bases, with 10 bases of the junction left unmatched. This CDR3 is built from 15 residues. From germline, CDR1 is LGHDT and CDR2 YNNKEL (reference sequence). The CDR3 sequence is CASSQGGQTGVGYTF. The CDR3 DNA is TGTGCCAGCAGCCAAGGGGGACAGACGGGGGTAGGCTACACCTTC.

The chain links TRBV4-1 to TRBJ2-5; D is unclear. Trimming left V 0 bases short and J 5 bases short, with 10 bases between. CDR1 and CDR2 (germline): MGHRA, YSYEKL. The CDR3 is 14 residues long. This chain's CDR3 is CASSQDSIVETQYF. The DNA for the CDR3 is TGCGCCAGCAGCCAAGATTCCATCGTGGAGACCCAGTACTTC.

The sample holds a few counts of this clone. V is TRBV7-9 and J is TRBJ2-7; the D gene is possibly TRBD1 (6 bases). The length of the CDR3 is 16 residues. V lost 5 bases and J 2 bases, leaving 19 bases between the germline ends. Germline V gene data show CDR1 as SEHNR and CDR2 as FQNEAQ (reference sequence). In nucleotides, the CDR3 is TGTGCCAGCAGCCCTGCAGTAGGGGGTCCCACCTACGAGCAGTACTTC. It yields the protein CASSPAVGGPTYEQYF.

The gene calls are TRBV2 and TRBJ1-4; D perhaps matches TRBD1 (5 bases). The CDR3 extends over 12 amino acids. Trimming cost V 7 bases and J 5 bases, with 8 bases left between them. The germline V gene encodes CDR1 SNHLY and CDR2 FYNNEI. CDR3 nucleotide sequence: TGTGCCAGCAACAGGAGAAATGAAAAACTGTTTTTT. This translates into CASNRRNEKLFF.

This clone was seen a handful of times. The chain is built from TRBV19 and TRBJ1-5, with TRBD1 identical over 7 bases. The germline gives CDR1 LNHDA, CDR2 SQIVND (reference sequence). With 4 bases clipped from V and 4 bases from J, the junction kept 4 bases outside the gene matches. This CDR3 has 14 amino acids. CDR3 coding DNA: TGTGCCAGTAGTAGAGGGACAGATAATCAGCCCCAGCATTTT. This encodes CASSRGTDNQPQHF.

The rearrangement uses TRBV19 and TRBJ2-3; D perhaps matches TRBD1 (6 bases). Germline assignment: CDR1 LNHDA and CDR2 SQIVND (reference sequence). This CDR3 contains 14 residues. Trimming removed 6 bases from V and 1 base from J, with 11 bases in between. CDR3 residues: CASRAGTRTDTQYF. The CDR3 nucleotides read TGTGCCAGTAGAGCAGGGACACGCACAGATACGCAGTATTTT.

The rearrangement joins TRBV7-8 to TRBJ1-5, with D hard to call. The CDR3 is 13 residues long. The germline gives CDR1 SGHVS, CDR2 FQNEAQ. The V and J ends lost 5 bases and 5 bases respectively, with 10 bases between them. This CDR3 is CASSPRLDQPQHF. The CDR3 DNA is TGTGCCAGCAGCCCACGCCTTGATCAGCCCCAGCATTTT.

This clone was detected a few times. Written as DNA, the CDR3 is TGTGCCAGCAGCGAAAGGGACAGGGGCTACGAGCAGTACTTC. Amino acids: CASSERDRGYEQYF. The chain recombines TRBV5-5 with TRBJ2-7; 10 bases fit TRBD1. The CDR3 length is 14 residues. Trimming took 4 bases from V and 3 from J; bases not matched to a gene: 4. CDR1 SGHKS and CDR2 YYEKEE come from the germline V gene (reference sequence).

The V gene is TRBV27, the J gene TRBJ2-1, with D unresolved. The CDR3 extends over 12 amino acids. Germline assignment: CDR1 MNHEY and CDR2 SMNVEV (reference sequence). V lost 7 bases to trimming and J lost 5 bases, with 9 bases between them. Here the CDR3 DNA reads TGTGCCAGCACCACCGGGCACAATGAGCAGTTCTTC. It translates to CASTTGHNEQFF.

This clone has just a few counts. One end of the junction varies from germline; a read error may be responsible. The chain links TRBV2 to TRBJ2-3; D is undetermined. The germline CDR1 and CDR2 sequences are SNHLY and FYNNEI. The CDR3 is 13 amino acids. The DNA of the CDR3 is TGTGCCAGCACTGAAGGACCCCTTGGTACGCAGTATTTT. It codes for CASTEGPLGTQYF.

The chain links TRBV11-2 to TRBJ1-3; D gene unclear. V was clipped by 1 base and J by 1 base, with 5 bases between them. The V gene's germline CDR1 is SGHAT and CDR2 FQNNGV. The CDR3 loop spans 14 amino acids. CDR3 residues: CASSLAGSGNTIYF. Written as DNA, the CDR3 is TGTGCCAGCAGCTTAGCGGGATCTGGAAACACCATATATTTT.